Presented here are 6 T cell receptor beta chains from one specimen sequenced in a study of T cell responses to AZD1222 COVID-19 vaccine. Generated by immunoSEQ multiplex PCR, the TCRdb table keeps only in-frame clones and is missing some. Altogether just under 90,000 clones are present, roughly 87% being singletons, with the ten largest covering 4.5% to 6%. Sample: peripheral blood, taken on day 0 of AZD1222 vaccination. Receptors originate from an adult in good health.

V usage is TRBV5-1 and J usage is TRBJ1-6; no definite D call. V lost 7 bases and J 7 bases, leaving 9 bases between the germline ends. Per germline, CDR1 SGHRS and CDR2 YFSETQ. The CDR3 is 12 residues long. Here the CDR3 reads CASGENNSPLHF. The CDR3 DNA reads as TGCGCCAGCGGGGAGAACAATTCACCCCTCCACTTT.

This sequence joins TRBV27 and TRBJ2-1; TRBD2 aligns across 13 bases. J was trimmed by 12 bases and V by 4 bases; bases with no gene match: 9. The germline CDR1 and CDR2 sequences are MNHEY and SMNVEV (reference sequence). The CDR3 consists of 15 residues. For the CDR3, the DNA is TGTGCCAGCAGTTCCTCTGGGACTAGCGGGGCCGGGCAGTTCTTC. Its translation is CASSSSGTSGAGQFF.

This clone occurred once. This chain connects TRBV20-1 to TRBJ2-1; D possibly corresponds to TRBD1 (6 bases). In germline, CDR1 is DFQATT, CDR2 SNEGSKA (reference sequence). Between the trimmed V and J ends, which lost 3 bases and 8 bases, there was a span of 20 bases. CDR3 length: 15 residues. DNA of the CDR3: TGCAGTGCTAGTGGCGTTGCCCGAGAGGGGGATGAGCAGTTCTTC. Its translation: CSASGVAREGDEQFF.

The chain joins TRBV2 to TRBJ2-1, with D possibly matching TRBD1 (5 bases). The CDR3 consists of 13 residues. Trimming pared 4 bases from V and 7 bases from J, leaving 11 bases between. Per germline, CDR1 SNHLY and CDR2 FYNNEI. The chain's CDR3 is CASSVQAGNEQFF. In nucleotides, the CDR3 is TGTGCCAGCAGTGTCCAAGCAGGGAATGAGCAGTTCTTC.

The chain employs TRBV12-3 or TRBV12-4 and TRBJ2-3; D is perhaps TRBD1 or TRBD2 (5 bases each). Trimming removed 7 bases at V and 3 bases at J, with 11 bases between. The CDR3 spans 13 residues. CDR3 amino acids: CASIGAETDTQYF. As DNA, the CDR3 is TGTGCCAGCATCGGGGCAGAGACAGATACGCAGTATTTT.

The CDR3 DNA is TGCAGCGTTGAGGAGGGCGGATCATGGCAGTTCTTC. Protein sequence: CSVEEGGSWQFF. V is TRBV29-1 and J is TRBJ2-1; tentatively, D is TRBD2 (6 bases). Per germline, CDR1 SQVTM and CDR2 ANQGSEA. Trimming shortened V by 3 bases and J by 12 bases, and 15 bases separated the two germline ends. The CDR3 is 12 residues long.